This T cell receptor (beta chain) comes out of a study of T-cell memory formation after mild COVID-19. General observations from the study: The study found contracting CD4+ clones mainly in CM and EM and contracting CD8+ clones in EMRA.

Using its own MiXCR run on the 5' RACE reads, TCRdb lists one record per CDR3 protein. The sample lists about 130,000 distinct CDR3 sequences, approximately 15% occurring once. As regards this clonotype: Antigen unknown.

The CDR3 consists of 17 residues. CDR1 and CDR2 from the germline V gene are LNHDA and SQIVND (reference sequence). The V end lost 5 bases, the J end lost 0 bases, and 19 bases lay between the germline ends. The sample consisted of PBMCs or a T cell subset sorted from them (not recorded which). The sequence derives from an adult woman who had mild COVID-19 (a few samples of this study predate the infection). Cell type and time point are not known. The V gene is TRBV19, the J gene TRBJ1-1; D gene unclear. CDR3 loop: CASSAARRLPMNTEAFF. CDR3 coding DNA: TGTGCCAGTAGTGCAGCTCGGAGGCTACCGATGAACACTGAAGCTTTCTTT.